These T cell receptor beta chains were read from a single sample in a study of blood T cell repertoires in COVID-19. Generated by immunoSEQ multiplex PCR, the TCRdb table keeps only in-frame clones and is missing some. The table includes roughly 330,000 clones, approximately 89% detected once. Source material: PBMCs or T cells enriched from blood (not recorded which). Receptors originate from a woman under 40 who had recovered from COVID-19. CDR3s include the opening cysteine and the closing phenylalanine or tryptophan. The D gene is left open where the match is weak. Not all rows give a size; the values are once, few, many and, for expanded clones, a class.

size: once
V: TRBV19
D: NA
J: TRBJ2-3
CDR3: CASSLKKDWLSTDTQYF
DNA: TGTGCCAGTAGTTTAAAAAAGGACTGGCTGAGCACAGATACGCAGTATTTT

size: NA
V: TRBV29-1
D: NA
J: TRBJ2-7
CDR3: CSVYDRPYEQYF
DNA: TGCAGCGTTTACGACAGGCCCTACGAGCAGTACTTC

size: NA
V: TRBV9
D: NA
J: TRBJ1-4
CDR3: CASSVATGGYEKLFF
DNA: TGTGCCAGCAGCGTAGCTACCGGGGGGTACGAAAAACTGTTTTTT

size: NA
V: TRBV19
D: NA
J: TRBJ1-2
CDR3: CASSLEQVANYGYTF
DNA: TGTGCCAGTAGCCTCGAACAGGTAGCTAACTATGGCTACACCTTC

size: NA
V: TRBV3-1/TRBV3-2
D: TRBD1
J: TRBJ1-1
CDR3: CASSGRSSTGLNTEAFF
DNA: TGTGCCAGCAGCGGGAGGTCGTCGACAGGGCTGAACACTGAAGCTTTCTTT

size: NA
V: TRBV4-1
D: NA
J: TRBJ1-5
CDR3: CASSQVLRGVDGQPQHF
DNA: TGCGCCAGCAGCCAAGTTCTTCGGGGGGTTGACGGTCAGCCCCAGCATTTT

size: NA
V: TRBV7-9
D: NA
J: TRBJ1-2
CDR3: CASSLDQEGYGYTF
DNA: TGTGCCAGCAGCTTAGATCAGGAGGGCTATGGCTACACCTTC

size: NA
V: TRBV5-1
D: NA
J: TRBJ2-5
CDR3: CASSLSTSNQETQYF
DNA: TGCGCCAGCAGCTTGTCCACATCCAACCAAGAGACCCAGTACTTC

size: once
V: TRBV28
D: TRBD1
J: TRBJ1-6
CDR3: CASSFPLVQGQWNSPLHF
DNA: TGTGCCAGCAGTTTTCCGTTGGTGCAGGGACAGTGGAATTCACCCCTCCACTTT

size: few
V: TRBV28
D: TRBD1
J: TRBJ1-5
CDR3: CASSLAGTGGWGPQHF
DNA: TGTGCCAGCAGTTTAGCAGGGACAGGGGGTTGGGGGCCCCAGCATTTT

size: NA
V: TRBV12-5
D: NA
J: TRBJ1-1
CDR3: CASGWGFEAFF
DNA: TGTGCTAGTGGTTGGGGCTTTGAAGCTTTCTTT

size: NA
V: TRBV28
D: NA
J: TRBJ2-7
CDR3: CASSFRIGGLYEQYF
DNA: TGTGCCAGCAGTTTCCGCATCGGAGGGTTGTACGAGCAGTACTTC

size: NA
V: TRBV18
D: NA
J: TRBJ2-1
CDR3: CASSREISYNEQFF
DNA: TGTGCCAGCTCACGCGAGATCTCCTACAATGAGCAGTTCTTC

size: NA
V: TRBV19
D: NA
J: TRBJ2-1
CDR3: CASSLEARDNEQFF
DNA: TGTGCCAGTAGTTTAGAAGCGCGCGACAATGAGCAGTTCTTC

size: NA
V: TRBV18
D: TRBD1
J: TRBJ1-2
CDR3: CASSPPPRTGHGYTF
DNA: TGTGCCAGCTCACCCCCGCCGAGGACAGGGCATGGCTACACCTTC

size: once
V: TRBV7-9
D: TRBD2
J: TRBJ2-3
CDR3: CASKGLAGAADTQYF
DNA: TGTGCCAGCAAGGGACTAGCGGGAGCCGCAGATACGCAGTATTTT

size: few
V: TRBV29-1
D: TRBD1
J: TRBJ1-5
CDR3: CSVAEGQISNQPQHF
DNA: TGCAGCGTGGCCGAGGGACAGATTAGCAATCAGCCCCAGCATTTT

size: NA
V: TRBV4-2
D: NA
J: TRBJ1-4
CDR3: CASSRDILEKLFF
DNA: TGTGCCAGCAGCCGCGACATACTTGAAAAACTGTTTTTT

size: NA
V: TRBV6-2/TRBV6-3
D: NA
J: TRBJ2-7
CDR3: CASSYSRTSLREQYF
DNA: TGTGCCAGCAGTTACAGCCGGACATCCCTCAGGGAGCAGTACTTC

size: NA
V: TRBV6-5
D: NA
J: TRBJ1-5
CDR3: CASSYQGNQPQHF
DNA: TGTGCCAGCAGTTACCAGGGGAACCAGCCCCAGCATTTT

size: few
V: TRBV5-6
D: NA
J: TRBJ1-2
CDR3: CASSLSGLNYGYTF
DNA: TGTGCCAGCAGCTTATCCGGACTTAACTATGGCTACACCTTC

size: NA
V: TRBV7-9
D: TRBD1
J: TRBJ2-3
CDR3: CASSPGQGTDTQYF
DNA: TGTGCCAGCAGCCCTGGACAGGGCACAGATACGCAGTATTTT

size: NA
V: TRBV11-2
D: NA
J: TRBJ2-7
CDR3: CASSPTGIYEQYF
DNA: TGTGCCAGCAGCCCGACGGGAATTTACGAGCAGTACTTC

size: NA
V: TRBV18
D: NA
J: TRBJ2-3
CDR3: CASSRDTSTDTQYF
DNA: TGTGCCAGCTCACGGGACACCAGCACAGATACGCAGTATTTT

size: NA
V: TRBV4-1
D: TRBD2
J: TRBJ2-2
CDR3: CASSHGTSGYGQAGELFF
DNA: TGCGCCAGCAGCCATGGGACTAGCGGGTACGGGCAAGCCGGGGAGCTGTTTTTT

size: NA
V: TRBV6-4
D: NA
J: TRBJ2-3
CDR3: CASSATEIATTDTQYF
DNA: TGTGCCAGCAGTGCGACAGAGATAGCCACAACAGATACGCAGTATTTT

size: NA
V: TRBV19
D: NA
J: TRBJ1-6
CDR3: CASTTLQGGSPLHF
DNA: TGTGCCAGTACCACCTTACAGGGAGGGTCACCCCTCCACTTT